This TCR beta chain was sequenced during a study of regulatory T cells in long-lasting Graves disease. This clonotype was found many times. V was pared by 8 bases and J by 5 bases, with 19 bases between. The CDR3 has 14 amino acids. CDR1 and CDR2 (germline): MDHEN, SYDVKM. Libraries of TCR beta came from iRepertoire HTBI primers plus Arm-PCR of CDR3 regions. Using its own MiXCR run on the multiplex PCR reads, TCRdb lists one record per CDR3 protein. The sample holds about 430,000 distinct CDR3 sequences, over 12% seen once. Sample time point: newly diagnosed GD, antithyroid drugs for less than 3 months. There was RNA extracted from PBMCs, and the TCR library was made from it. These data were also reused for a study on T cells in Graves' hyperthyroidism and ophthalmopathy.

This clonotype was sampled from a woman aged 35 to 49 with Graves disease. This chain uses TRBV28 with TRBJ2-7; tentatively, D is TRBD1 or TRBD2 (5 bases each). The source material was peripheral blood mononuclear cells (PBMCs), sampled at new diagnosis, from a patient treated with antithyroid drugs. CDR3 protein: CASSGRGVRNEQYF. The DNA of the CDR3 is TGTGCCAGCTCGGGTCGGGGCGTAAGGAACGAGCAGTACTTC.